Presented here are 22 T cell receptor beta chains from one specimen sequenced in a study of blood T cell repertoires in COVID-19. Clones were sequenced by immunoSEQ multiplex PCR, and TCRdb holds only the in-frame ones, with some missing. This sample has about 480,000 clones; about 91% occur once, and the top ten carry over 0.7%. The material sequenced was peripheral blood. All receptors come from a man between 18 and 29 years old with COVID-19, enrolled during active disease.

The table lists this clone with a count of one. The CDR3 loop is CASSVGFSGRDTQYF. In nucleotides, the CDR3 is TGTGCCAGCAGCGTAGGGTTTAGCGGAAGAGATACGCAGTATTTT. This rearrangement joins TRBV9 to TRBJ2-3; D is perhaps TRBD2 (6 bases). V was pared by 0 bases and J by 5 bases, with 13 bases between. CDR1 is SGDLS and CDR2 is YYNGEE in the germline V gene. CDR3 length: 15 amino acids. The full variable domain, rest sourced from reference TRBV9 and TRBJ2-3, is DSGVTQTPKHLITATGQRVTLRCSPRSGDLSVYWYQQSLDQGLQFLIQYYNGEERAKGNILERFSAQQFPDLHSELNLSSLELGDSALYFCASSVGFSGRDTQYFGPGTRLTVL.

The chain is built from TRBV4-2 and TRBJ1-2; a weak D match, TRBD1 (5 bases). Germline values: CDR1 LGHNA, CDR2 YNFKEQ. V dropped 1 base and J dropped 8 bases, with 23 bases sitting between them. The CDR3 runs to 17 residues. CDR3 sequence: CASSQAGGGQGFGGYTF. The CDR3 DNA follows: TGTGCCAGCAGCCAAGCGGGAGGAGGACAAGGATTTGGGGGCTACACCTTC.

V is TRBV9 and J is TRBJ2-1; 15 bases are a match to TRBD2. CDR1 is SGDLS and CDR2 is YYNGEE in the germline V gene. The ends lost 4 bases at V and 1 base at J; junction bases unmatched: 6. There are 18 residues in the CDR3. For the CDR3, the DNA is TGTGCCAGCAGCTCGAGGGGACTAGCGGGAGGTTCCTACAATGAGCAGTTCTTC. Residues: CASSSRGLAGGSYNEQFF.

This chain connects TRBV10-2 to TRBJ2-3, with D perhaps matching TRBD1 (5 bases). In germline, CDR1 is WSHSY, CDR2 SAAADI. This CDR3 has 14 residues. V was trimmed by 7 bases and J by 2 bases, leaving 13 bases between them. CDR3 nucleotide sequence: TGCGCCAGCAAACCCGGACATTCCACAGATACGCAGTATTTT. Amino acids: CASKPGHSTDTQYF.

J is TRBJ1-6 and V is TRBV7-9; D remains ambiguous. The length of the CDR3 is 12 residues. In germline, CDR1 is SEHNR, CDR2 FQNEAQ (reference sequence). Trimming shortened V by 5 bases and J by 8 bases, and 7 bases separated the two germline ends. Here the CDR3 DNA reads TGTGCCAGCAGCATCGGGGATTCACCCCTCCACTTT. This encodes CASSIGDSPLHF.

CDR3 sequence reads: CASSSDWSGTEAFF. CDR3 nucleotide sequence: TGTGCCAGCAGTTCGGACTGGTCGGGGACTGAAGCTTTCTTT. The rearrangement uses TRBV6-5 and TRBJ1-1; D gene uncertain. The germline CDR1 and CDR2 sequences are MNHEY and SVGAGI. The V and J ends lost 4 bases and 5 bases respectively, with 14 bases between them. The CDR3 covers 14 residues.

The J gene is TRBJ2-1, the V gene TRBV9, with D unresolved. CDR3 length: 12 amino acids. The germline V gene encodes CDR1 SGDLS and CDR2 YYNGEE. V was clipped by 4 bases and J by 6 bases, with 8 bases between them. As DNA, the CDR3 is TGTGCCAGCAGCTCGTATAGCAATGAGCAGTTCTTC. Encoded protein: CASSSYSNEQFF.

J is TRBJ1-1 and V is TRBV9, with a tentative D call TRBD1 (6 bases). From germline, CDR1 is SGDLS and CDR2 YYNGEE. The CDR3 is 15 residues long. The ends were cut back, 3 bases at V and 1 base at J, with 13 bases in the middle. The CDR3 region has the DNA TGTGCCAGCAGCGCCCTAGTGGGACAGAACACTGAAGCTTTCTTT. It codes for CASSALVGQNTEAFF.

This clone was observed once. This chain joins TRBV5-4 and TRBJ2-7; D gene uncertain. The germline V gene encodes CDR1 SGHNT and CDR2 YYREEE (reference sequence). Between the trimmed V and J ends, which lost 0 bases and 3 bases, there was a span of 7 bases. The CDR3 is made up of 13 amino acids. As DNA, the CDR3 is TGTGCCAGCAGCTTGGTGGCAAGCTACGAGCAGTACTTC. Translating it yields CASSLVASYEQYF.

The rearrangement joins TRBV9 to TRBJ1-1; D uncertain. CDR3 length: 14 residues. In germline, CDR1 is SGDLS, CDR2 YYNGEE. Trimming removed 0 bases at V and 1 base at J, with 7 bases between. As DNA, the CDR3 is TGTGCCAGCAGCGTAGATTACGGGAACACTGAAGCTTTCTTT. Protein sequence: CASSVDYGNTEAFF.

This chain links TRBV5-1 with TRBJ1-2, with TRBD1 matching over 9 bases. CDR1 and CDR2 (germline): SGHRS, YFSETQ. J was trimmed by 2 bases and V by 4 bases; bases with no gene match: 15. This CDR3 region has 18 residues. For the CDR3, the DNA is TGCGCCAGCAGCCATCGAGGACAGGGGTCCGCCGGGAACTATGGCTACACCTTC. Its protein product is CASSHRGQGSAGNYGYTF.

This rearrangement joins TRBV7-9 to TRBJ2-7; TRBD2 matches 8 bases. The CDR3 spans 18 residues. CDR1 and CDR2 (germline): SEHNR, FQNEAQ (reference sequence). Trimming removed 3 bases from V and 2 bases from J; junction bases left unmatched: 15. In DNA form, the CDR3 reads TGTGCCAGCAGCTTTCGCGGGGGGTCTACTTACGAAACCTACGAGCAGTACTTC. Residues: CASSFRGGSTYETYEQYF.

This rearrangement joins TRBV5-1 to TRBJ1-2, with 7 positions matching TRBD1. V lost 4 bases and J lost 7; bases outside the gene matches: 13. The germline CDR1 and CDR2 sequences are SGHRS and YFSETQ. The CDR3 covers 15 residues. The DNA for the CDR3 is TGCGCCAGCAGCGTAGAGGGACAGAGACTTAGTGGCTACACCTTC. Translated, it gives CASSVEGQRLSGYTF.

V usage is TRBV7-9 and J usage is TRBJ1-4; TRBD1 might be the D (6 bases). Germline assignment: CDR1 SEHNR and CDR2 FQNEAQ (reference sequence). Trimming pared 5 bases from V and 0 bases from J, leaving 22 bases between. This CDR3 contains 19 residues. The CDR3 DNA reads TGTGCCAGCAGCGCTACGTCCAGGGGCTTGGGCGCAACTAATGAAAAACTGTTTTTT. Translated: CASSATSRGLGATNEKLFF.

A note on this clone: Other DNA sequences within the sample encode an identical CDR3. V is TRBV30 and J is TRBJ2-5, with 10 positions matching TRBD2. Germline CDR1 and CDR2: GTSNPN and SVGIG (reference sequence). This CDR3 contains 14 residues. V shed 4 bases and J 1 base; nucleotides not matched to a gene: 3. CDR3 sequence: CAWTRTSGQETQYF. The CDR3 DNA sequence: TGTGCCTGGACCCGGACTAGCGGCCAAGAGACCCAGTACTTC. The full variable domain, in which reference TRBV30 and TRBJ2-5 provide the parts outside the CDR3, is SQTIHQWPATLVQPVGSPLSLECTVEGTSNPNLYWYRQAAGRGLQLLFYSVGIGQISSEVPQNLSASRPQDRQFILSSKKLLLSDSGFYLCAWTRTSGQETQYFGPGTRLLVL.

This chain joins TRBV29-1 and TRBJ2-7; 9 bases agree with TRBD1. With V trimmed by 7 bases and J by 1 base, 11 bases remained unmatched. The CDR3 contains 15 residues. Germline values: CDR1 SQVTM, CDR2 ANQGSEA. The CDR3 nucleotides are TGCAGCGCTGACAGGGGGACAGGCCCTTCCTACGAGCAGTACTTC. This encodes CSADRGTGPSYEQYF.

V is TRBV2 and J is TRBJ2-2; D is possibly TRBD1 (6 bases). Trimming stripped 7 bases from V and 8 bases from J, with 14 bases between. Per the germline V gene, CDR1 is SNHLY and CDR2 is FYNNEI. The CDR3 loop spans 13 amino acids. The CDR3 nucleotides are TGTGCCAGCACCCCGTGGGGGCCAGGGGAGCTGTTTTTT. Translating it yields CASTPWGPGELFF.

V is TRBV5-1 and J is TRBJ2-2; 7 positions agree with TRBD1. With 0 bases clipped from V and 4 bases from J, the junction kept 6 bases outside the gene matches. The CDR3 has 16 residues. CDR1 SGHRS and CDR2 YFSETQ come from the germline V gene. CDR3 in DNA: TGCGCCAGCAGCTTGGTGGGACAGACCCGCACCGGGGAGCTGTTTTTT. Encoded protein: CASSLVGQTRTGELFF.

The chain has TRBV6-1 and TRBJ1-3; 9 nucleotides match TRBD1. V dropped 6 bases and J dropped 4; count of bases not matched to a gene: 13. The germline gives CDR1 MNHNS, CDR2 SASEGT. The CDR3 contains 17 residues. Here the CDR3 DNA reads TGTGCCAGCAGCGAACTAGAGGGGACAGGGAGGGGAAACACCATATATTTT. Translation gives CASSELEGTGRGNTIYF.

The J gene is TRBJ1-5, the V gene TRBV6-5, with unresolved D. This CDR3 has 12 amino acids. Germline lookup yields CDR1 MNHEY and CDR2 SVGAGI. CDR3 region: CPTGRGNQPQHF. In DNA form, the CDR3 reads TGTCCCACCGGTCGTGGCAATCAGCCCCAGCATTTT.

This rearrangement joins TRBV6-5 to TRBJ2-1; D possibly corresponds to TRBD2 (6 bases). The CDR3 loop spans 11 amino acids. The V end lost 9 bases, the J end lost 12 bases, and 15 bases lay between the germline ends. Per germline, CDR1 MNHEY and CDR2 SVGAGI. In DNA form, the CDR3 reads TGTGCCAGTGGTAGCGGCGGAGGGCAGTTCTTC. This codes for CASGSGGGQFF.

V gene TRBV24-1 combines with J gene TRBJ2-1; 10 bases align to TRBD2. Per the germline V gene, CDR1 is KGHDR and CDR2 is SFDVKD. The junction had 9 bases not matched to a gene; V was cut back by 6 bases and J by 8 bases. The CDR3 runs 15 residues. This chain's CDR3 is CATSKALAGKDEQFF. The CDR3 DNA reads TGTGCCACCAGTAAGGCACTAGCGGGGAAAGATGAGCAGTTCTTC.